A selection of T cell receptor beta chains follows, all from one sample in a study of lymphopenia after photon versus proton radiotherapy. Clones were sequenced by immunoSEQ multiplex PCR, and TCRdb holds only the in-frame ones, with some missing. The data show roughly 63,000 clones, approximately 84% seen once. The sample in question was peripheral blood, obtained from a patient treated with proton-based radiotherapy. All receptors derive from a man aged 55 to 70 with pancreatic cancer. Each CDR3 is given with its conserved first and last residue. A D gene is named only where the DNA matches it firmly. Where a row states a size, it is once, few, many or the class of an expanded clone; other rows omit it.

>NA|13|TRBJ2-7|NA|TRBV7-6
TGTGCCAGCAGCCAGATAGCAACCTACGAGCAGTACTTC
CASSQIATYEQYF
>NA|16|TRBJ2-2|NA|TRBV6-6
TGTGCCAGCAGTTATTATCACAGGGCGAACACCGGGGAGCTGTTTTTT
CASSYYHRANTGELFF
>NA|13|TRBJ2-7|once|TRBV5-6
TGTGCCAGCAGCTTAGTGCCCGCCGGCGAGCAGTACTTC
CASSLVPAGEQYF
>NA|16|TRBJ1-1|NA|TRBV6-1
TGTGCCAGCAGTGCTTGGACAGAACCCCCTGCCCCTGAAGCTTTCTTT
CASSAWTEPPAPEAFF
>NA|14|TRBJ2-7|NA|TRBV28
TGTGCCAGCAGTTTGGTGGATGGCCTACGAGGGCAGTACTTC
CASSLVDGLRGQYF
>NA|12|TRBJ2-3|NA|TRBV7-8
TGTGCCAGCAGCCAGCAGACAGATACGCAGTATTTT
CASSQQTDTQYF
>NA|15|TRBJ2-3|NA|TRBV21-1
TGTGCCAGCAGCAAAGGAGCGGGGATCACAGATACGCAGTATTTT
CASSKGAGITDTQYF
>TRBD2|15|TRBJ2-4|NA|TRBV30
TGTGCCTGGATCGCACGGGGACTAGGAGAAAACATTCAGTACTTC
CAWIARGLGENIQYF
>NA|12|TRBJ1-1|NA|TRBV28
TGTGCCAGCATCCCTGAGGGGTCTGAAGCTTTCTTT
CASIPEGSEAFF
>TRBD2|15|TRBJ2-5|NA|TRBV9
TGTGCCAGCAGCCCCCTAGCGGGAGAGAGAGAGACCCAGTACTTC
CASSPLAGERETQYF
>NA|14|TRBJ2-2|NA|TRBV19
TGTGCCAGTAGTAGGCAGAGCAACACCGGGGAGCTGTTTTTT
CASSRQSNTGELFF
>NA|15|TRBJ2-6|NA|TRBV28
TGTGCCAGCAGTTTCTCTATAGGAGCGGCCAACGTCCTGACTTTC
CASSFSIGAANVLTF
>NA|13|TRBJ1-1|once|TRBV25-1
TGTGCCAGCAGTGGTCGACAGGTACCCGAAGCTTTCTTT
CASSGRQVPEAFF
>NA|13|TRBJ1-5|NA|TRBV15
TGTGCCACCAGCAGAGACTGGGATCAGCCCCAGCATTTT
CATSRDWDQPQHF
>TRBD2|17|TRBJ2-2|once|TRBV7-3
TGTGCCAGCAGCTTATATGGGACTACGTCGAACACCGGGGAGCTGTTTTTT
CASSLYGTTSNTGELFF
>TRBD1|14|TRBJ1-2|NA|TRBV9
TGTGCCAGCAGCGCCGGGACAGGGTTAATTGGCTACACCTTC
CASSAGTGLIGYTF
>NA|14|TRBJ1-6|NA|TRBV10-3
TGTGCCATCAGTGACCCGGCCGACGACTCACCCCTCCACTTT
CAISDPADDSPLHF
>NA|13|TRBJ2-1|few|TRBV28
TGTGCCAGCATTGGGGGGGGACAGATTGAGCAGTTCTTC
CASIGGGQIEQFF
>TRBD2|17|TRBJ2-3|NA|TRBV27
TGTGCCAGCAGTGCTTCCGGGACTACCTCCGACGACGGTACGCAGTATTTT
CASSASGTTSDDGTQYF